The 23 T cell receptor beta chains presented below share a single source sample, sequenced in a study of blood T cells in healthy people across ages. For the second PCR, which ran for 7 to 11 cycles, a sample-barcoded 5' primer and a J-beta primer mix were used. MiXCR, applied by TCRdb to the 5' RACE reads, yields one record per CDR3 protein. The table lists hundreds of thousands of distinct CDR3 sequences, 20% to 25% of them singletons. Input material: blood. These receptors came from a man between 65 and 80 years old in good health.

CDR3 nucleotide sequence: TGCAGTGCTAGCGGGAGTTTCCACAATGAGCAGTTCTTC. Its protein is CSASGSFHNEQFF. This chain links TRBV20-1 with TRBJ2-1; maybe TRBD2 (6 bases). The germline gives CDR1 DFQATT, CDR2 SNEGSKA (reference sequence). V gave up 3 bases and J gave up 5 bases, with 11 bases separating them. CDR3 length equals 13 residues.

This clonotype was seen a few times. This chain joins TRBV29-1 and TRBJ2-1; D is possibly TRBD1 or TRBD2 (5 bases each). This CDR3 has 14 amino acids. Germline V lookup: CDR1 SQVTM, CDR2 ANQGSEA. Trimming shortened V by 5 bases and J by 0 bases, and 11 bases separated the two germline ends. The CDR3 region is CSVNRDASYNEQFF. The CDR3 DNA reads TGCAGCGTTAACCGGGACGCCTCCTACAATGAGCAGTTCTTC.

The chain employs TRBV6-2 or TRBV6-3 and TRBJ2-5; D not resolved. TRBJ2-7 explains the end of the DNA better; the J call may be wrong. The CDR3 covers 12 residues. The V gene's germline CDR1 is MNHEY and CDR2 SVGEGT. CDR3 nucleotide sequence: TGTGCCAGCAGTGGGAATACCTACGAGCAGTACTTC. Amino acid sequence: CASSGNTYEQYF.

The J gene is TRBJ1-2, the V gene TRBV5-1; D might be TRBD1 (5 bases). CDR1 is SGHRS and CDR2 is YFSETQ in the germline V gene. Between the trimmed V and J ends, which lost 0 bases and 1 base, there was a span of 7 bases. This CDR3 has 14 amino acids. The chain's CDR3 is CASSLGGFNYGYTF. The DNA for the CDR3 is TGCGCCAGCAGCTTGGGGGGCTTTAACTATGGCTACACCTTC.

The V gene is TRBV5-1, the J gene TRBJ2-7; D possibly matches TRBD1 or TRBD2 (7 bases each). Between the trimmed V and J ends, which lost 5 bases and 5 bases, there was a span of 14 bases. This CDR3 region has 13 residues. Germline loops: CDR1 SGHRS, CDR2 YFSETQ. DNA for the CDR3: TGCGCCAGCAGGAACTCAGGGGGGGACGAGCAGTACTTC. This sequence encodes CASRNSGGDEQYF.

This clonotype was counted only a few times. This chain links TRBV19 with TRBJ2-7; tentatively, D is TRBD2 (6 bases). The germline V gene has CDR1 LNHDA and CDR2 SQIVND (reference sequence). V dropped 5 bases and J dropped 1 base, with 12 bases sitting between them. The length of the CDR3 is 14 residues. The CDR3 sequence: CASSFSAGSYEQYF. DNA for the CDR3: TGTGCCAGTAGTTTCTCAGCGGGTTCCTACGAGCAGTACTTC.

This chain uses TRBV7-6 with TRBJ1-3, with 7 bases fitting TRBD1. The CDR3 has 17 residues. Looked up from germline, CDR1 is SGHVS and CDR2 is FNYEAQ. V shed 5 bases, J shed 5 bases, and the junction held 15 bases outside the gene matches. The CDR3 DNA follows: TGTGCCAGCAGCCCCAGACCCTCCGACAGGGCTAGAAACACCATATATTTT. Its translation is CASSPRPSDRARNTIYF.

This sequence joins TRBV7-9 and TRBJ2-1; D gene unclear. Trimming pared 8 bases from V and 0 bases from J, leaving 17 bases between. Per germline, CDR1 SEHNR and CDR2 FQNEAQ (reference sequence). This CDR3 is built from 16 residues. The CDR3 reads CASQIKDGSSYNEQFF. In nucleotides, the CDR3 is TGTGCCAGCCAAATAAAGGACGGTAGCTCCTACAATGAGCAGTTCTTC.

This clonotype appeared a single time. The gene calls are TRBV20-1 and TRBJ2-5; 14 bases match TRBD2. The CDR3 totals 14 residues. CDR1 DFQATT and CDR2 SNEGSKA come from the germline V gene (reference sequence). After removal of 6 bases from V and 5 bases from J, the junction contained 5 bases not matched to a gene. Here the CDR3 reads CSAPTSGRAETQYF. The CDR3 DNA follows: TGCAGTGCCCCGACTAGCGGGAGGGCGGAGACCCAGTACTTC.

The CDR3 protein is CASNLGLAGVEQFF. The CDR3 nucleotides read TGTGCCAGCAACCTAGGACTAGCGGGAGTTGAGCAGTTCTTC. The rearrangement uses TRBV12-3 or TRBV12-4 and TRBJ2-5, with 13 bases fitting TRBD2. The DNA end is more similar to TRBJ2-1, so the J call may be wrong. The CDR3 is 14 residues long.

With regard to this clonotype: One junction end does not reproduce the germline sequence, and a read error may be involved. The V call is TRBV27, the J call TRBJ2-5; the D gene could be TRBD1 or TRBD2 (5 bases each). CDR3 length: 13 residues. The germline V gene encodes CDR1 MNHEY and CDR2 SMNVEV (reference sequence). This CDR3 is CASSLLSGLGEFF. The CDR3 nucleotides are TGTGCCAGCAGTTTATTATCCGGGCTGGGGGAATTCTTC.

V gene TRBV2 combines with J gene TRBJ2-5; TRBD2 might be the D (6 bases). The J call may not be correct, given that the DNA end is closer to TRBJ2-7. Germline loops: CDR1 SNHLY, CDR2 FYNNEI. CDR3 length equals 13 residues. The CDR3 DNA reads as TGTGCCAGCAGACTCGGGACTCCGGGCGAGCAGTACTTC. Its translation: CASRLGTPGEQYF.

V is TRBV4-3 and J is TRBJ2-3; perhaps TRBD2 as D (6 bases). V was cut by 4 bases and J by 6 bases, with 11 bases left in between. The CDR3 has 13 residues. Germline loops: CDR1 LGHNA, CDR2 YSLEER. As DNA, the CDR3 is TGCGCCAGCAGCCGTGGGGGGTCGGATACGCAGTATTTT. Translated: CASSRGGSDTQYF.

This clonotype was detected only a few times. The V and J genes are TRBV20-1 and TRBJ2-4; a weak D match, TRBD2 (5 bases). This CDR3 spans 11 amino acids. CDR1 is DFQATT and CDR2 is SNEGSKA in the germline V gene (reference sequence). Trimming cost V 3 bases and J 8 bases, with 8 bases left between them. In DNA, the CDR3 is TGCAGTGCTAGCTGGGGAGACATTCAGTACTTC. This gives the protein CSASWGDIQYF.

This clonotype has ten or more counts. This chain connects TRBV5-5 to TRBJ2-7; the D is unclear. Germline V lookup: CDR1 SGHKS, CDR2 YYEKEE (reference sequence). CDR3 size: 12 residues. The ends were cut back, 0 bases at V and 7 bases at J, with 8 bases in the middle. CDR3 in amino acids: CASSLASGEQYF. As DNA, the CDR3 is TGTGCCAGCAGCTTGGCCAGTGGTGAGCAGTACTTC.

This clonotype was detected only a few times. V usage is TRBV28 and J usage is TRBJ2-3; TRBD2 aligns across 11 bases. CDR1 and CDR2 (germline): MDHEN, SYDVKM. After removal of 6 bases from V and 6 bases from J, the junction contained 8 bases not matched to a gene. This CDR3 comprises 15 residues. CDR3 nucleotides: TGTGCCAGCAGCACACCGGGACTAGCGGAGGATACGCAGTATTTT. It translates to CASSTPGLAEDTQYF.

This clonotype was counted a few times. The CDR3 nucleotides are TGCAGCCAACGGACTAGCGGTTACGAGCAGTACTTC. Its translation: CSQRTSGYEQYF. The rearrangement links TRBV20-1 to TRBJ2-7, with 10 bases identical to TRBD2. The CDR3 spans 12 residues. Germline V lookup: CDR1 DFQATT, CDR2 SNEGSKA (reference sequence).

This clonotype was found a few times. The chain combines TRBV20-1 with TRBJ2-7, with 11 bases identical to TRBD1. V lost 6 bases and J lost 4; bases outside the gene matches: 11. Germline-derived CDR1 and CDR2 are DFQATT and SNEGSKA (reference sequence). The length of the CDR3 is 15 residues. In nucleotides, the CDR3 is TGCAGTGCGAACCGACCCGGGACAGGGGGATACGAGCAGTACTTC. Its protein is CSANRPGTGGYEQYF.

This clonotype was seen only a few times. A read error may produce the germline difference seen at one junction end. V gene TRBV4-2 combines with J gene TRBJ1-5, with a weak D call TRBD1 (6 bases). The germline V gene encodes CDR1 LGHNA and CDR2 YNFKEQ. The CDR3 extends over 14 amino acids. The CDR3 reads CAGSQDEQGQPQHF. In DNA form, the CDR3 reads TGTGCCGGCAGCCAAGATGAACAGGGCCAGCCCCAGCATTTT.

This clonotype was found many times. The genes are TRBV3-1 and TRBJ2-3, with D possibly matching TRBD1 (6 bases). This CDR3 is built from 14 residues. The germline V gene has CDR1 LGHDT and CDR2 YNNKEL (reference sequence). V lost 5 bases and J lost 1, with 10 bases in between. This chain's CDR3 is CASSTRQGTDTQYF. CDR3 in DNA: TGTGCCAGCAGCACCCGACAGGGCACAGATACGCAGTATTTT.

The chain uses TRBV18 and TRBJ2-7; tentatively, D is TRBD1 (5 bases). V dropped 3 bases and J dropped 0 bases, with 15 bases sitting between them. The CDR3 is 16 residues long. In germline, CDR1 is KGHSH, CDR2 LQKENI. The CDR3 here is CASSPNSGAVSYEQYF. Written as DNA, the CDR3 is TGTGCCAGCTCACCGAACAGTGGGGCGGTCTCCTACGAGCAGTACTTC.

As concerns this clonotype: As the CDR3 is not closed by the conserved phenylalanine or tryptophan, this likely results from a read error. The V call is TRBV10-3, the J call TRBJ1-1, with no clear D. CDR1 is ENHRY and CDR2 is SYGVKD in the germline V gene. The CDR3 is 13 amino acids. Trimming cost V 0 bases and J 1 base, with 3 bases left between them. Here the CDR3 DNA reads TGTGCCATCAGTGAGTCCAAGAACACTGAAGCTTTCCTT. It specifies CAISESKNTEAFL.

This clonotype has just a few counts. J is TRBJ2-7 and V is TRBV13; 7 nucleotides align to TRBD2. The CDR3 is 15 amino acids. Trimming at V came to 0 bases and at J to 2 bases, leaving 4 bases not matched to a gene. Germline CDR1 PRHDT, CDR2 FYEKMQ (reference sequence). Here the CDR3 DNA reads TGTGCCAGCAGCTTAGGCGGGAGGACCACCTACGAGCAGTACTTC. Protein product: CASSLGGRTTYEQYF.